These 25 T cell receptor beta chains were all obtained from the same sample, sequenced in a study of cytomegalovirus exposure and HLA in healthy donors (dated by TCRdb to about 2017). Library prep was done by the immunoSEQ multiplex PCR assay. TCRdb mirrors the immuneACCESS table, restricted to in-frame sequences. Some clones are absent from its copies; in checked studies, under half trace to an unresolved V gene, and the reason for the others is unknown. For this sample there are roughly 56,000 clones; 93% appear just once. The biggest ten clones account for around 1.7% of the sample. The sequenced material came from PBMCs. The receptors originated from a woman aged 18-30 years in good health and CMV-seropositive.

The chain links TRBV13 to TRBJ1-3; D unclear. The CDR3 is 17 residues long. V lost 5 bases to trimming and J lost 0 bases, with 17 bases between them. The germline CDR1 and CDR2 sequences are PRHDT and FYEKMQ (reference sequence). The CDR3 DNA reads TGTGCCAGCAGCCCAGATATTTCGTCCAGCTCTGGAAACACCATATATTTT. This sequence encodes CASSPDISSSSGNTIYF.

This clone was picked up one time. This chain connects TRBV6-6 to TRBJ1-1; no clear D. Germline V gene data show CDR1 as MNHNY and CDR2 as SVGAGI (reference sequence). The CDR3 covers 12 residues. V gave up 2 bases and J gave up 6 bases, with 7 bases separating them. CDR3 region: CASSYHTAEAFF. CDR3 in DNA: TGTGCCAGCAGTTACCATACGGCTGAAGCTTTCTTT.

The genes are TRBV6-5 and TRBJ1-2, with 7 bases that match TRBD1. Germline-derived CDR1 and CDR2 are MNHEY and SVGAGI. Trimming cost V 6 bases and J 4 bases; bases outside gene matches: 2. The CDR3 totals 12 residues. CDR3 loop: CASRRQGYGYTF. As DNA, the CDR3 is TGTGCCAGCAGGAGACAGGGCTATGGCTACACCTTC.

This chain uses TRBV5-1 with TRBJ2-7; 7 nucleotides line up with TRBD1. The CDR3 sequence is 14 residues long. The junction had 8 bases not matched to a gene; V was cut back by 7 bases and J by 1 base. Germline V gives CDR1 SGHRS, CDR2 YFSETQ. In nucleotides, the CDR3 is TGCGCCAGCCAACCCGGGACAGTATCCTACGAGCAGTACTTC. It specifies CASQPGTVSYEQYF.

The genes are TRBV27 and TRBJ1-6; 9 bases are shared with TRBD1. Per the germline V gene, CDR1 is MNHEY and CDR2 is SMNVEV (reference sequence). The CDR3 has 14 residues. V lost 7 bases to trimming and J lost 3 bases; unmatched junction nucleotides: 1. Written as DNA, the CDR3 is TGTGCCAGCACGGACAGGGGCTATAATTCACCCCTCCACTTT. Translating gives CASTDRGYNSPLHF.

V and J are TRBV27 and TRBJ1-6; D unclear. Germline CDR1 and CDR2: MNHEY and SMNVEV (reference sequence). The CDR3 runs to 13 residues. The V and J ends lost 0 bases and 8 bases respectively, with 5 bases between them. The CDR3 spells CASSLSADSPLHF. The CDR3 nucleotides are TGTGCCAGCAGTTTATCGGCAGATTCACCCCTCCACTTT.

The J gene is TRBJ2-7, the V gene TRBV5-5, with TRBD1 matching over 8 bases. The CDR3 has 13 residues. V gave up 2 bases and J gave up 5 bases; unmatched junction bases: 3. CDR1 and CDR2 (germline): SGHKS, YYEKEE (reference sequence). The CDR3 nucleotides are TGTGCCAGCAGCTTACCACAGGGGGACGAGCAGTACTTC. This translates into CASSLPQGDEQYF.

The chain recombines TRBV7-9 with TRBJ2-5; the match to TRBD1 covers 7 bases. Germline values: CDR1 SEHNR, CDR2 FQNEAQ (reference sequence). Trimming cost V 5 bases and J 0 bases; bases outside gene matches: 3. This CDR3 is built from 14 residues. The CDR3 region is CASSGDRNQETQYF. The CDR3 nucleotides are TGTGCCAGCAGCGGGGACAGAAACCAAGAGACCCAGTACTTC.

This clone appeared once. The J gene is TRBJ2-5, the V gene TRBV6-5; 14 positions agree with TRBD2. This CDR3 has 13 residues. J lost 14 bases, V lost 4 bases, and 6 bases had no gene match. CDR1 is MNHEY, CDR2 SVGAGI, per germline. The CDR3 DNA reads as TGTGCCAGCAGTTGGGGGACTAGCGGGGGTACCTACTTC. This encodes CASSWGTSGGTYF.

This chain connects TRBV18 to TRBJ1-3; 7 bases are a match to TRBD1. V was clipped by 5 bases and J by 2 bases; unmatched bases: 0. Germline CDR1 KGHSH, CDR2 LQKENI. The CDR3 contains 13 residues. The CDR3 bases are TGTGCCAGCTCAGGGACAGCTGGAAACACCATATATTTT. Its translation: CASSGTAGNTIYF.

V is TRBV30 and J is TRBJ1-5, with D perhaps TRBD1 (5 bases). Trimming took 5 bases from V and 7 from J, leaving 18 bases between them. The CDR3 consists of 14 residues. The V gene's germline CDR1 is GTSNPN and CDR2 SVGIG (reference sequence). This CDR3 reads CAWYRAGWNQPQHF. The DNA for the CDR3 is TGTGCCTGGTATAGGGCAGGGTGGAACCAGCCCCAGCATTTT. The complete variable domain, with remaining parts taken from reference TRBV30 and TRBJ1-5, reads SQTIHQWPATLVQPVGSPLSLECTVEGTSNPNLYWYRQAAGRGLQLLFYSVGIGQISSEVPQNLSASRPQDRQFILSSKKLLLSDSGFYLCAWYRAGWNQPQHFGDGTRLSIL.

This clone was seen a single time. This chain joins TRBV29-1 and TRBJ1-3; D gene unclear. V gave up 1 base and J gave up 2 bases, with 15 bases separating them. In germline, CDR1 is SQVTM, CDR2 ANQGSEA. The CDR3 contains 16 residues. The CDR3 nucleotides read TGCAGCGTTGAAGTGGTGTCGGAGCCTCCTGGAAACACCATATATTTT. This gives the protein CSVEVVSEPPGNTIYF.

The rearrangement joins TRBV27 to TRBJ2-7, with TRBD1 as a possible D gene (6 bases). The ends were cut back, 3 bases at V and 3 bases at J, with 9 bases in the middle. The CDR3 runs 13 residues. CDR1 is MNHEY and CDR2 is SMNVEV in the germline V gene (reference sequence). In DNA form, the CDR3 reads TGTGCCAGCAGTTTGACAGGCTTCTACGAGCAGTACTTC. Residues: CASSLTGFYEQYF.

V gene TRBV5-1 combines with J gene TRBJ2-1, with D possibly being TRBD2 (5 bases). V was trimmed by 2 bases and J by 9 bases, leaving 6 bases between them. CDR1 SGHRS and CDR2 YFSETQ come from the germline V gene. This CDR3 has 11 amino acids. Here the CDR3 reads CASSFAGEQFF. In DNA, the CDR3 is TGCGCCAGCAGCTTCGCGGGTGAGCAGTTCTTC.

V and J are TRBV7-9 and TRBJ1-5, with D unclear. This CDR3 contains 13 residues. Germline loops: CDR1 SEHNR, CDR2 FQNEAQ (reference sequence). V was trimmed by 3 bases and J by 7 bases, leaving 10 bases between them. As DNA, the CDR3 is TGTGCCAGCAGCTTTGACGGAGGCCAGCCCCAGCATTTT. Translated: CASSFDGGQPQHF.

This clone showed up just a few times. J is TRBJ1-6 and V is TRBV7-8; D might be TRBD1 (6 bases). The CDR3 extends over 17 amino acids. V was clipped by 1 base and J by 5 bases, with 15 bases between them. Germline CDR1 and CDR2: SGHVS and FQNEAQ. The CDR3 DNA is TGTGCCAGCAGCTTAGTGTTTTCGAGGGGGAATAATTCACCCCTCCACTTT. This codes for CASSLVFSRGNNSPLHF.

This chain links TRBV9 with TRBJ1-2; 11 positions match TRBD1. The V gene end was trimmed by 3 bases and the J gene end by 4 bases; junction bases not matched to a gene: 8. CDR1 is SGDLS, CDR2 YYNGEE, per germline. The CDR3 consists of 16 residues. CDR3 bases: TGTGCCAGCAGCGAGGGACAGGGGGGGGGTAGCTATGGCTACACCTTC. This translates into CASSEGQGGGSYGYTF.

The chain has TRBV9 and TRBJ2-3; possible D gene TRBD1, 5 bases. This CDR3 has 17 amino acids. Per the germline V gene, CDR1 is SGDLS and CDR2 is YYNGEE. Trimming removed 0 bases from V and 1 base from J, with 15 bases in between. The CDR3 DNA reads TGTGCCAGCAGCGTAGGACAAGGGGCGTGGGGCACAGATACGCAGTATTTT. Encoded protein: CASSVGQGAWGTDTQYF.

This chain connects TRBV14 to TRBJ2-7; tentatively, D is TRBD1 (5 bases). This CDR3 has 13 residues. The germline CDR1 and CDR2 sequences are SGHDN and FVKESK. Between the trimmed V and J ends, which lost 6 bases and 5 bases, there was a span of 14 bases. CDR3 residues: CASSQQAYDEQYF. CDR3 bases: TGTGCCAGCAGTCAACAGGCGTACGACGAGCAGTACTTC. Drawing the rest from reference TRBV14 and TRBJ2-7, the complete variable domain is EAGVTQFPSHSVIEKGQTVTLRCDPISGHDNLYWYRRVMGKEIKFLLHFVKESKQDESGMPNNRFLAERTGGTYSTLKVQPAELEDSGVYFCASSQQAYDEQYFGPGTRLTVT.

The chain is built from TRBV7-2 and TRBJ2-1; D unresolved. The CDR3 is 15 residues long. The V end was cut by 1 base, the J end by 4 bases, with 11 bases between. The germline V gene has CDR1 SGHTA and CDR2 FQGNSA. The CDR3 DNA reads as TGTGCCAGCAGCTTAGATCATGGGCCGTACAATGAGCAGTTCTTC. Its protein is CASSLDHGPYNEQFF.

The chain employs TRBV29-1 and TRBJ2-7; maybe TRBD2 (6 bases). The CDR3 runs 15 residues. Trimming removed 5 bases from V and 6 bases from J, with 23 bases in between. Germline assignment: CDR1 SQVTM and CDR2 ANQGSEA. For the CDR3, the DNA is TGCAGCGTTTTCACGGCGGGGTCTCAGGGCCTCGAGCAGTACTTC. Translation gives CSVFTAGSQGLEQYF.

V and J are TRBV7-9 and TRBJ1-1; maybe TRBD1 (6 bases). This CDR3 has 13 amino acids. The V gene's germline CDR1 is SEHNR and CDR2 FQNEAQ (reference sequence). Trimming left V 7 bases short and J 4 bases short, with 13 bases between. CDR3 sequence (DNA): TGTGCCAGCAACACAGGGTGGATCACTGAAGCTTTCTTT. Encoded protein: CASNTGWITEAFF.

The rearrangement joins TRBV2 to TRBJ2-1, with D possibly matching TRBD2 (5 bases). The CDR3 consists of 12 residues. V lost 6 bases to trimming and J lost 5 bases, with 8 bases between them. Germline CDR1 reads SNHLY; CDR2 reads FYNNEI. CDR3 amino acids: CASRGGHNEQFF. For the CDR3, the DNA is TGTGCCAGCAGGGGCGGGCACAATGAGCAGTTCTTC.

The chain recombines TRBV18 with TRBJ1-3; D possibly corresponds to TRBD1 (6 bases). V lost 3 bases, J lost 0 bases, and 9 bases lay in between. Per the germline V gene, CDR1 is KGHSH and CDR2 is LQKENI. This CDR3 spans 15 amino acids. For the CDR3, the DNA is TGTGCCAGCTCACCGACAGGAAACTCTGGAAACACCATATATTTT. Protein product: CASSPTGNSGNTIYF.

This chain joins TRBV25-1 and TRBJ2-7; 8 bases agree with TRBD1. The CDR3 totals 16 residues. V lost 3 bases and J lost 0; bases outside the gene matches: 7. Per germline, CDR1 MGHDK and CDR2 SYGVNS. DNA for the CDR3: TGTGCCAGCAGTGATACTACGACAGGGGCCTCCTACGAGCAGTACTTC. It codes for CASSDTTTGASYEQYF.